This paragraph reports one TCR beta chain. Its specificity is not known. RNA transcripts served as the template for amplifying TCR beta CDR3 regions. TCR CDR3 underwent first-round RT-PCR with the HTBI primer set. TCRdb itself ran the multiplex PCR reads through MiXCR, one entry per CDR3 protein. This sample has about 360,000 distinct CDR3 sequences, with roughly 25% found just once. V was clipped by 5 bases and J by 4 bases; unmatched bases: 9. CDR1 is MNHEY, CDR2 SMNVEV, per germline (reference sequence). This CDR3 has 16 residues. The data stem from a study of T cells in Graves' hyperthyroidism and ophthalmopathy. Study-level points and caveats: Researchers report that a 13 V-J model separated ophthalmopathy from stable hyperthyroidism.

Sequencing was done on a sample of blood. J is TRBJ2-1 and V is TRBV27; 9 nucleotides agree with TRBD2. This TCR derives from a man aged 45-65 years with Graves' hyperthyroidism. The CDR3 DNA sequence: TGTGCCAGCAGTCAAGTTGCTAGCGGGAAATACAATGAGCAGTTCTTC. Translated, it gives CASSQVASGKYNEQFF.